A selection of T cell receptor beta chains follows, all from one sample in a study of cytomegalovirus exposure and HLA in healthy donors. The table came from immunoSEQ multiplex PCR; TCRdb's copy has only in-frame clones and leaves some out. The sample lists about 120,000 clones; 72% were seen once. Material for sequencing was PBMCs. Receptors were obtained from a young man in good health and CMV-seronegative. Each CDR3 is given with its conserved first and last residue. D genes are given only for firm matches. Clone sizes are given selectively: once, few, many, or a class where the clone is expanded.

J,size,V,D,CDR3,DNA
TRBJ2-7,-,TRBV11-2,TRBD2,CASSLGGGGTYEQYF,TGTGCCAGCAGCTTAGGCGGCGGGGGAACCTACGAGCAGTACTTC
TRBJ1-1,-,TRBV29-1,-,CSVEGRSRVNTEAFF,TGCAGCGTTGAAGGACGGTCTCGGGTGAACACTGAAGCTTTCTTT
TRBJ1-5,-,TRBV2,-,CASSSQGFNQPQHF,TGTGCCAGCAGTAGTCAGGGATTCAATCAGCCCCAGCATTTT
TRBJ2-7,-,TRBV9,TRBD2,CASSTTSGGIYEQYF,TGTGCCAGCAGCACAACTAGCGGGGGGATCTACGAGCAGTACTTC
TRBJ1-1,-,TRBV6-5,-,CATHYEGTTEAFF,TGTGCCACTCACTACGAGGGTACCACTGAAGCTTTCTTT
TRBJ1-6,few,TRBV6-1,-,CASRDSSYNSPLHF,TGTGCCAGCAGAGACAGCTCCTATAATTCACCCCTCCACTTT
TRBJ1-2,few,TRBV6-4,-,CASSARPGANYGYTF,TGTGCCAGCAGTGCCCGACCGGGAGCTAACTATGGCTACACCTTC
TRBJ1-1,-,TRBV13,-,CASSLYKSDGVNTEAFF,TGTGCCAGCAGCTTATATAAGAGTGACGGGGTGAACACTGAAGCTTTCTTT
TRBJ2-1,once,TRBV5-5,TRBD2,CASSLRLAAMDNEQFF,TGTGCCAGCAGCTTACGACTAGCGGCGATGGACAATGAGCAGTTCTTC
TRBJ2-1,-,TRBV6-1,TRBD2,CASSEASGTYNEQFF,TGTGCCAGCAGTGAGGCTAGCGGCACCTACAATGAGCAGTTCTTC
TRBJ2-7,few,TRBV6-5,-,CASSRDTSYEQYF,TGTGCCAGCAGTCGGGACACCTCCTACGAGCAGTACTTC
TRBJ1-6,-,TRBV5-1,-,CASGRDNSPLHF,TGCGCCAGCGGCCGGGATAATTCACCCCTCCACTTT
TRBJ1-1,-,TRBV12-5,TRBD1,CASGLTGATMNTEAFF,TGTGCTAGTGGTTTGACAGGGGCAACTATGAACACTGAAGCTTTCTTT
TRBJ1-2,-,TRBV6-1,-,CASSMGASAAYGYTF,TGTGCCAGCAGCATGGGGGCATCGGCCGCCTATGGCTACACCTTC
TRBJ1-4,-,TRBV2,-,CASSVPAQGLQTNEKLFF,TGTGCCAGCAGTGTTCCGGCCCAGGGTTTGCAAACTAATGAAAAACTGTTTTTT
TRBJ1-5,-,TRBV2,-,CASTSGLGQPQHF,TGTGCCAGCACTTCAGGGTTGGGTCAGCCCCAGCATTTT
TRBJ1-5,-,TRBV6-6,TRBD1,CASSLTGGSSNQPQHF,TGTGCCAGCAGCTTAACAGGGGGCAGTAGCAATCAGCCCCAGCATTTT
TRBJ1-4,-,TRBV6-5,TRBD1,CASIVTGQVEKLFF,TGTGCCAGCATCGTTACAGGACAGGTGGAAAAACTGTTTTTT
TRBJ1-1,-,TRBV30,-,CAFNRVNTEAFF,TGTGCCTTTAACAGGGTTAACACTGAAGCTTTCTTT
TRBJ1-1,-,TRBV11-2,-,CASSLAAGLNTEAFF,TGTGCCAGCAGCTTAGCGGCAGGGCTGAACACTGAAGCTTTCTTT
TRBJ1-1,few,TRBV5-1,TRBD1,CASSRGPGAFPGAEAFF,TGCGCCAGCAGCAGGGGGCCAGGGGCGTTTCCGGGAGCTGAAGCTTTCTTT
TRBJ2-2,-,TRBV5-5,-,CASSFEGGTGELFF,TGTGCCAGCAGCTTTGAGGGTGGCACCGGGGAGCTGTTTTTT
TRBJ1-1,-,TRBV2,-,CASSTGITEAFF,TGTGCCAGCAGTACAGGGATCACTGAAGCTTTCTTT
TRBJ2-1,-,TRBV7-3,-,CASSSDYPFYNEQFF,TGTGCCAGCAGTTCGGACTACCCGTTCTACAATGAGCAGTTCTTC
TRBJ2-7,-,TRBV4-1,-,CASSQVPGAPSFYEQYF,TGCGCCAGCAGCCAAGTCCCAGGGGCCCCAAGTTTCTACGAGCAGTACTTC
TRBJ2-7,-,TRBV2,-,CASRTPEVRNPHEQYF,TGTGCCAGCAGGACCCCGGAGGTCCGAAACCCTCACGAGCAGTACTTC
TRBJ2-3,-,TRBV2,-,CASIFGQTDTQYF,TGTGCCAGCATCTTTGGGCAGACAGATACGCAGTATTTT
TRBJ2-1,once,TRBV6-4,-,CASSEGGPPYNEQFF,TGTGCCAGCAGTGAGGGGGGACCCCCCTACAATGAGCAGTTCTTC
TRBJ2-5,-,TRBV6-4,-,CASSDTGSPQETQYF,TGTGCCAGCAGTGACACAGGGTCGCCGCAAGAGACCCAGTACTTC
TRBJ1-5,-,TRBV19,-,CASIGEGTFHQPQHF,TGTGCCAGTATTGGGGAGGGGACGTTCCATCAGCCCCAGCATTTT
TRBJ1-5,-,TRBV5-1,-,CASSFRGNQPQHF,TGCGCCAGCAGCTTCAGGGGAAATCAGCCCCAGCATTTT
TRBJ1-1,-,TRBV7-3,-,CASSPDSNTEAFF,TGTGCCAGCAGCCCCGACAGTAACACTGAAGCTTTCTTT
TRBJ1-1,-,TRBV29-1,-,CSVDNRNTEAFF,TGCAGCGTTGATAACAGAAACACTGAAGCTTTCTTT
TRBJ2-1,-,TRBV9,TRBD2,CASSVGTSAYNEQFF,TGTGCCAGCAGCGTAGGGACTAGCGCCTACAATGAGCAGTTCTTC
TRBJ1-2,once,TRBV4-2,TRBD1,CASSLDRGNGYTF,TGTGCCAGCAGCTTGGACAGGGGGAATGGCTACACCTTC
TRBJ2-1,-,TRBV15,-,CATSRGEAGLEQFF,TGTGCCACCAGCAGGGGAGAGGCGGGTCTTGAGCAGTTCTTC
TRBJ2-7,-,TRBV7-6,TRBD2,CASSLGGGLLLYEQYF,TGTGCCAGCAGCTTAGGGGGGGGACTTCTCCTCTACGAGCAGTACTTC